The clone carrying this T cell receptor beta chain was picked up many times. Its antigen is unknown. The data were taken from a study of Graves' ophthalmopathy and Graves' hyperthyroidism. Study conclusions and caveats: Both a roughly 65% sensitivity and an approximately 72% specificity characterized the model's predictions of ophthalmopathy progression. Thyroid clonotypes that were expanded above 0.001 frequency mostly also appeared in blood.

Per germline, CDR1 SGHVS and CDR2 FQNEAQ. The CDR3 is 17 amino acids. The V and J ends lost 2 bases and 2 bases respectively, with 19 bases between them. Hyperthyroidism patients were newly diagnosed, under 2 months' duration, aged 18 to 65. Each diagnosis was determined on the basis of clinical symptoms, serum thyroxine, TRAb, thyroid ultrasound and orbital computed tomography. Amplification from RNA transcripts yielded the TCR beta CDR3 regions. HTBI primers were used in a first-round RT-PCR, which preceded a second-round multiplex PCR. TCRdb re-called the multiplex PCR reads with MiXCR, one entry per CDR3 protein. The data show around 1.1 million distinct CDR3 sequences, with roughly two fifths seen just once and roughly 11% held by the top ten.

This TCR was sampled from an adult man with Graves' hyperthyroidism. Sequenced: peripheral blood or thyroid tissue (not recorded which). The J gene is TRBJ2-7, the V gene TRBV7-8; D could derive from TRBD1 or TRBD2 (6 bases each). DNA of the CDR3: TGTGCCAGCAGCTTATTCGGGGTGGAGGGGGTACCCTACGAGCAGTACTTC. Its protein product is CASSLFGVEGVPYEQYF.